This TCR beta chain emerged from a study of blood T cells in healthy people across ages. The second PCR ran roughly 7 to 12 cycles with a sample-barcoded 5' primer and J-beta primers. TCRdb re-analysed the 5' RACE reads in MiXCR, keeping a single row per CDR3 protein. The data hold some 1.4 million distinct CDR3 sequences, with approximately 38% observed a single time. This clonotype was seen repeatedly, ten times or more. With 0 bases removed from V and 4 bases from J, the gap between germline ends came to 13 bases. From germline, CDR1 is SQVTM and CDR2 ANQGSEA. The CDR3 length is 15 residues. The rearrangement joins TRBV29-1 to TRBJ2-1; D tentatively reads TRBD1 or TRBD2 (5 bases each). The material sequenced was blood. This TCR derives from a woman aged 18-30 years in good health. The CDR3 is CSVEDRGSSYNEQFF. For the CDR3, the DNA is TGCAGCGTTGAAGATCGGGGCAGCAGTTACAATGAGCAGTTCTTC.